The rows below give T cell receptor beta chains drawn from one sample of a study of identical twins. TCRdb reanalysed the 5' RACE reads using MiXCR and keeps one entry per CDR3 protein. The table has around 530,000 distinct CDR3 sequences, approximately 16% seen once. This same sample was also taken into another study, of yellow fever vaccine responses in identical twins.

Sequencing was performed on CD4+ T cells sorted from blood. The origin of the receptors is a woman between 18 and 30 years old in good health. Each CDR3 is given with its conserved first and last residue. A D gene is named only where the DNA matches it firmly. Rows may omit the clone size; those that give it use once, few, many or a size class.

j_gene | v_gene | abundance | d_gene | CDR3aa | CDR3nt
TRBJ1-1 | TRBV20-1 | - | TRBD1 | CSARDGFRGRNTEAFF | TGCAGTGCTAGAGATGGTTTCAGGGGGCGGAACACTGAAGCTTTCTTT
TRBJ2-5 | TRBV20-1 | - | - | CSAQSTGETQYF | TGCAGTGCTCAATCCACAGGGGAGACCCAGTACTTC
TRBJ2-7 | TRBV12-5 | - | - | CASGSGDPAYEQYF | TGTGCTAGTGGTTCCGGGGACCCCGCCTACGAGCAGTACTTC
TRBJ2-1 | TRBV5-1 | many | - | CASSRQGNNEQFF | TGCGCCAGCAGTCGTCAGGGAAACAATGAGCAGTTCTTC
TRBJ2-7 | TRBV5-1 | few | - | CASSSGTGTTYEQYF | TGCGCCAGCAGCTCCGGGACTGGGACGACCTACGAGCAGTACTTC
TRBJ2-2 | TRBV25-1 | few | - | CASSGRGTGELFF | TGTGCCAGCAGCGGCAGGGGCACCGGGGAGCTGTTTTTT
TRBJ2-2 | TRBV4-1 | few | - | CASSQDGYRGAGNGELFF | TGCGCCAGCAGCCAAGATGGCTATAGGGGGGCGGGTAACGGGGAGCTGTTTTTT
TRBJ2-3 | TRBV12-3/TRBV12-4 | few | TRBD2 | CASSSGGPDTDTQYF | TGTGCCAGCAGCTCGGGGGGGCCCGACACAGATACGCAGTATTTT
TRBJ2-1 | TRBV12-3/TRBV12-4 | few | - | CASSDPGHVNNEQFF | TGTGCCAGCAGCGATCCGGGACACGTCAACAATGAGCAGTTCTTC
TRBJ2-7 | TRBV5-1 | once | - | CASSLGQTYEHYF | TGCGCCAGCAGCTTGGGGCAGACCTACGAGCACTACTTC
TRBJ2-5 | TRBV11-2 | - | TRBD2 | CASSLNSASGGTQTQYF | TGTGCCAGCAGCTTAAATTCGGCTAGCGGGGGAACCCAGACCCAGTACTTC
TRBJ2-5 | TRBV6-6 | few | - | CASPTVGGTYF | TGTGCCAGCCCTACGGTGGGCGGGACGTACTTC